This T cell receptor (beta chain) was documented in a study of blood T cell repertoires in COVID-19. Turning to the study itself: Sites across the United States, Italy and Spain contributed samples from acute and convalescent COVID-19. The analysed material was cDNA or gDNA that came from T cells, B-cell-depleted T cells, or PBMCs.

Germline assignment: CDR1 SGHRS and CDR2 YFSETQ. J gave up 2 bases and V 2 bases, and 5 bases lay outside the gene matches. This CDR3 has 15 residues. Authors' processing steps: Estimation of nucleated cell counts relied on the amplification of reference gene primers. The protocol was immunoSEQ multiplex PCR, while the TCRdb copy is restricted to in-frame clones and leaves out a portion. That table gives V, J and clone size, and the DNA gave D and trimming. The sample carries around 120,000 clones, about four fifths recorded once. Only one count was recorded for this clone. The sequenced sample consisted of peripheral blood. The clonotype was recovered from a man aged 40-49 years with active or convalescent COVID-19. The chain carries TRBV5-1 and TRBJ1-1, with 8 positions matching TRBD1. The CDR3 spells CASSFAQGVNTEAFF. CDR3 bases: TGCGCCAGCAGCTTCGCACAGGGGGTAAACACTGAAGCTTTCTTT.